This T cell receptor beta chain was retrieved from a study of graft-versus-host responses after intestinal transplantation. Repertoires were generated with immunoSEQ multiplex PCR, while TCRdb's copy carries only in-frame clones and drops some. The sample shows approximately 90,000 clones, about 88% of them seen only once. The V end was cut by 4 bases, the J end by 0 bases, with 9 bases between. CDR3 length: 15 amino acids. Germline V gene data show CDR1 as SGHTA and CDR2 as FQGNSA. To note about this clone: Its cognate antigen is unknown.

This chain joins TRBV7-2 and TRBJ1-4; a possible D gene is TRBD1 (5 bases). The clonotype was recovered from a human donor who was the organ donor for an intestinal transplant. The sample in question was unstimulated CD4+ T cells sorted from spleen or lymph node cells, obtained before transplant. Here the CDR3 reads CASSSRATTNEKLFF. The CDR3 DNA is TGTGCCAGCAGCTCCAGGGCTACAACTAATGAAAAACTGTTTTTT. Full variable domain (outside the CDR3, taken from reference TRBV7-2 and TRBJ1-4): GAGVSQSPSNKVTEKGKDVELRCDPISGHTALYWYRQSLGQGLEFLIYFQGNSAPDKSGLPSDRFSAERTGGSVSTLTIQRTQQEDSAVYLCASSSRATTNEKLFFGSGTQLSVL.